One sample yielded the 17 T cell receptor beta chains listed below, sequenced in a study of T cell responses to AZD1222 COVID-19 vaccine (dated by TCRdb to the early 2020s). Library creation used the immunoSEQ multiplex PCR assay. In its TCRdb copy, this immuneACCESS table keeps in-frame sequences only and misses some clones. Where compared with another copy, unresolved V genes explain less than half of these, and the others have no known cause. The sample profile shows roughly 150,000 clones; about 90% of them were found once. Roughly 6.2% of the sample goes to the ten largest clones. In light of the paper, this sample's time point label describes: about 28 days (+/-7) after the second vaccine dose. Here the sequenced sample was peripheral blood, taken 28 days after the second AZD1222 dose. The receptors stem from an adult who received the AZD1222 COVID-19 vaccine.

This sequence joins TRBV11-2 and TRBJ2-3; D remains unclear. The CDR3 has 12 residues. The V end lost 4 bases, the J end lost 9 bases, and 11 bases lay between the germline ends. In germline, CDR1 is SGHAT, CDR2 FQNNGV. The CDR3 spells CASSSESGTQYF. CDR3 bases: TGTGCCAGCAGCTCCGAGTCTGGGACGCAGTATTTT.

This rearrangement joins TRBV30 to TRBJ1-2, with D uncertain. Looked up from germline, CDR1 is GTSNPN and CDR2 is SVGIG (reference sequence). The CDR3 is 14 residues long. Deletions cut 4 bases from V and 1 base from J, with 13 bases between. The CDR3 sequence is CAWNYPTDNYGYTF. The DNA for the CDR3 is TGTGCCTGGAACTACCCTACCGATAACTATGGCTACACCTTC.

The chain combines TRBV6-6 with TRBJ2-7, with 8 positions matching TRBD1. V lost 8 bases and J lost 2; bases outside the gene matches: 8. Germline lookup yields CDR1 MNHNY and CDR2 SVGAGI (reference sequence). The CDR3 totals 14 residues. CDR3 sequence (DNA): TGTGCCAGCTCTCGAGGACAGGGACCCTACGAGCAGTACTTC. Its translation is CASSRGQGPYEQYF.

This chain joins TRBV5-1 and TRBJ1-3; D is perhaps TRBD1 (5 bases). The V end was cut by 4 bases, the J end by 4 bases, with 15 bases between. This CDR3 has 15 residues. CDR1 is SGHRS and CDR2 is YFSETQ in the germline V gene. CDR3 protein: CASSDQTAGGNTIYF. The CDR3 bases are TGCGCCAGCAGCGATCAGACAGCGGGAGGAAACACCATATATTTT. The full variable domain, completed using reference TRBV5-1 and TRBJ1-3, is KAGVTQTPRYLIKTRGQQVTLSCSPISGHRSVSWYQQTPGQGLQFLFEYFSETQRNKGNFPGRFSGRQFSNSRSEMNVSTLELGDSALYLCASSDQTAGGNTIYFGEGSWLTVV.

The V and J genes are TRBV3-1 (or the pseudogene TRBV3-2) and TRBJ1-3; D is unclear. V was pared by 2 bases and J by 0 bases, with 5 bases between. The CDR3 is 14 amino acids. The germline gives CDR1 LGHDT, CDR2 YNNKEL (reference sequence). DNA of the CDR3: TGTGCCAGCAGCCAACTGAACTCTGGAAACACCATATATTTT. Amino acids: CASSQLNSGNTIYF.

This chain connects TRBV5-1 to TRBJ1-5; no clear D. Germline CDR1 and CDR2: SGHRS and YFSETQ. The CDR3 sequence is 15 residues long. Trimming left V 0 bases short and J 3 bases short, with 10 bases between. The CDR3 is CASSLVGLNNQPQHF. CDR3 nucleotide sequence: TGCGCCAGCAGCTTGGTTGGACTTAACAATCAGCCCCAGCATTTT.

The rearrangement links TRBV30 to TRBJ1-6; 7 bases agree with TRBD1. CDR1 and CDR2 from the germline V gene are GTSNPN and SVGIG (reference sequence). V dropped 0 bases and J dropped 8; count of bases not matched to a gene: 10. This CDR3 has 16 amino acids. CDR3 sequence (DNA): TGTGCCTGGAGTGTACGAGACAGGGTTAAATATTCACCCCTCCACTTT. This translates into CAWSVRDRVKYSPLHF. Looking up the rest from reference TRBV30 and TRBJ1-6 gives the full variable domain: SQTIHQWPATLVQPVGSPLSLECTVEGTSNPNLYWYRQAAGRGLQLLFYSVGIGQISSEVPQNLSASRPQDRQFILSSKKLLLSDSGFYLCAWSVRDRVKYSPLHFGNGTRLTVT.

The chain recombines TRBV28 with TRBJ1-2; TRBD1 is a possible D gene (5 bases). Germline CDR1 reads MDHEN; CDR2 reads SYDVKM. CDR3 size: 12 residues. Trimming left V 6 bases short and J 2 bases short, with 7 bases between. The CDR3 sequence is CASSPGNYGYTF. The CDR3, as DNA: TGTGCCAGCAGCCCAGGGAACTATGGCTACACCTTC.

This clone showed up just a few times. V usage is TRBV5-1 and J usage is TRBJ1-2, with TRBD1 as a possible D gene (5 bases). The germline V gene encodes CDR1 SGHRS and CDR2 YFSETQ. The V gene lost 4 bases and the J gene lost 1 base, with 14 bases spanning the gap. CDR3 length: 15 residues. The CDR3: CASSAGDAFNYGYTF. The CDR3 DNA follows: TGCGCCAGCAGCGCGGGGGACGCGTTTAACTATGGCTACACCTTC.

This chain connects TRBV6-4 to TRBJ2-2; 10 positions agree with TRBD2. The CDR3 is made up of 16 amino acids. The germline V gene has CDR1 MRHNA and CDR2 SNTAGT. J lost 2 bases, V lost 2 bases, and 2 bases had no gene match. CDR3 nucleotide sequence: TGTGCCAGCAGTGACACTAGCGGGGTTAACACCGGGGAGCTGTTTTTT. Translation gives CASSDTSGVNTGELFF.

J is TRBJ1-4 and V is TRBV15, with 9 positions matching TRBD1. Losses at the gene ends were 6 bases for V and 6 bases for J; bases not matched to a gene: 5. The CDR3 is 14 amino acids. Looked up from germline, CDR1 is LNHNV and CDR2 is YYDKDF (reference sequence). The CDR3 region has the DNA TGTGCCACCAGAAGGGACAGGGAGGATGAAAAACTGTTTTTT. This codes for CATRRDREDEKLFF.

The chain is built from TRBV7-9 and TRBJ2-7; D is ambiguous. Deletions cut 10 bases from V and 4 bases from J, with 11 bases between. The V gene's germline CDR1 is SEHNR and CDR2 FQNEAQ (reference sequence). This CDR3 spans 11 amino acids. The CDR3 DNA follows: TGTGCCACCGATAAGGAGTACGAGCAGTACTTC. It yields the protein CATDKEYEQYF. Full variable domain (missing parts from reference TRBV7-9 and TRBJ2-7): DTGVSQNPRHKITKRGQNVTFRCDPISEHNRLYWYRQTLGQGPEFLTYFQNEAQLEKSRLLSDRFSAERPKGSFSTLEIQRTEQGDSAMYLCATDKEYEQYFGPGTRLTVT.

This sequence joins TRBV30 and TRBJ1-5; D is perhaps TRBD1 (5 bases). Trimming removed 0 bases from V and 5 bases from J, with 14 bases in between. The V gene's germline CDR1 is GTSNPN and CDR2 SVGIG (reference sequence). The CDR3 consists of 15 residues. Here the CDR3 reads CAWSVVGAGDQPQHF. The CDR3, as DNA: TGTGCCTGGAGTGTGGTAGGGGCCGGGGATCAGCCCCAGCATTTT.

The V gene is TRBV27, the J gene TRBJ2-2, with D unclear. In germline, CDR1 is MNHEY, CDR2 SMNVEV (reference sequence). The germline V and J ends were trimmed by 7 bases and 4 bases, with 13 bases remaining between them. The CDR3 extends over 14 amino acids. As DNA, the CDR3 is TGTGCCAGCAAAAGTGAAATTGGCACCGGGGAGCTGTTTTTT. Translating it yields CASKSEIGTGELFF.

This sequence joins TRBV7-2 and TRBJ2-5; no firm D call. The germline V gene encodes CDR1 SGHTA and CDR2 FQGNSA. The V gene lost 5 bases and the J gene lost 4 bases, with 11 bases spanning the gap. The CDR3 totals 13 residues. The DNA for the CDR3 is TGTGCCAGCAGCGCCTCGATAGTAGAGACCCAGTACTTC. Translating gives CASSASIVETQYF.

This clone occurred once. The gene calls are TRBV5-1 and TRBJ1-3; TRBD1 matches 11 bases. CDR1 and CDR2 (germline): SGHRS, YFSETQ. Trimming cost V 3 bases and J 2 bases; bases outside gene matches: 4. This CDR3 has 16 amino acids. The CDR3 nucleotides are TGCGCCAGCAGCTCGGGACAGGGGGTCCCTGGAAACACCATATATTTT. Protein product: CASSSGQGVPGNTIYF.

V gene TRBV18 combines with J gene TRBJ2-7; tentative D call: TRBD2 (5 bases). This CDR3 has 13 residues. Trimming left V 5 bases short and J 3 bases short, with 11 bases between. Germline CDR1 is KGHSH and CDR2 is LQKENI. This CDR3 is CASSTDSLYEQYF. The CDR3, as DNA: TGTGCCAGCTCAACGGACTCCCTCTACGAGCAGTACTTC.